This T cell receptor (beta chain) was recovered during a study of tumor and adjacent non-tumor tissue in lung cancer. In the case of this clonotype: Its specificity is not known.

This CDR3 is 13 amino acids long. Germline loops: CDR1 SQVTM, CDR2 ANQGSEA. V gave up 6 bases and J gave up 2 bases; unmatched junction bases: 2. The template was RNA from unsorted bulk tissue. Chemotherapy-naive patients with new lung cancer underwent thoracic surgery in China, August–November 2014. The study, taken as a whole, reports: In normal lung, the top 100 clones were significantly more dominant than in tumor.

The library came from three nested PCR rounds adapted from ARM-PCR protocols. MiXCR was run by TCRdb on the multiplex PCR reads, yielding one entry per CDR3 protein. Counted here are around 200,000 distinct CDR3 sequences, 60% to 85% occurring once; the ten biggest clones make up about 25%. The sample consisted of lung tumor tissue. The receptor's source is a man in his sixties with non-small cell lung cancer. The chain employs TRBV29-1 and TRBJ2-7; 12 bases map to TRBD2. The CDR3 region is CSVGLAGPYEQYF. CDR3 bases: TGCAGCGTCGGACTAGCGGGGCCCTACGAGCAGTACTTC.